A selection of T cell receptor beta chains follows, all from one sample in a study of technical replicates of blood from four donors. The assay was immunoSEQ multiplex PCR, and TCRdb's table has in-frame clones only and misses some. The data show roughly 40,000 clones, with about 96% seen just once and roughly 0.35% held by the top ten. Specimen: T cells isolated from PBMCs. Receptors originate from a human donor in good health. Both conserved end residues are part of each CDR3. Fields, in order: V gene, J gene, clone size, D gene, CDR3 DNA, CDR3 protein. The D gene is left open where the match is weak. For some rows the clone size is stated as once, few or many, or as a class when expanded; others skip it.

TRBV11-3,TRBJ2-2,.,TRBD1,TGTGCCAGCAGCTTAGGGACAGGGAACACCGGGGAGCTGTTTTTT,CASSLGTGNTGELFF
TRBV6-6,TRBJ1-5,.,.,TGTGCCAGCAGTCAGGGTACTAGCAATCAGCCCCAGCATTTT,CASSQGTSNQPQHF
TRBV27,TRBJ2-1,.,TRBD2,TGTGCCAGCAGTCCACCCCGACTAGCGGGCGGAACCTACAATGAGCAGTTCTTC,CASSPPRLAGGTYNEQFF
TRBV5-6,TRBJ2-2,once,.,TGTGCCAGCAGCCTGCACGGCGGGGAGCTGTTTTTT,CASSLHGGELFF
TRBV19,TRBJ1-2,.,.,TGTGCCAGTAGTATCTACAGGGATGTTGGGGGCTACACCTTC,CASSIYRDVGGYTF
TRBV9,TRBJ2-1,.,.,TGTGCCAGCAGCGTAGGTGTCCAGGAGCAGTTCTTC,CASSVGVQEQFF
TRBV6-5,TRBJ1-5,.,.,TGTGCCAGCAGCGGTAACAGGGCTCAGCCCCAGCATTTT,CASSGNRAQPQHF
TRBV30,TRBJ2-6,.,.,TGTGCCTGGAGTGTACCGGTCTCTGGGGCCAACGTCCTGACTTTC,CAWSVPVSGANVLTF
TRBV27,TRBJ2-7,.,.,TGTGCCAGCAGGCCGGGACTCCTCACCCGGACCTACGAGCAGTACTTC,CASRPGLLTRTYEQYF
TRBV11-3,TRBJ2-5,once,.,TGTGCCAGCAGCTTATCAGGGGCGCGTCGGGAGACCCAGTACTTC,CASSLSGARRETQYF
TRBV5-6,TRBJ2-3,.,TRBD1,TGTGCCAGCAGCCCTGGTACAGGGGACACAGATACGCAGTATTTT,CASSPGTGDTDTQYF
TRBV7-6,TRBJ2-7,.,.,TGTGCCAGCAGCTTCGCCTACGAGCAGTACTTC,CASSFAYEQYF
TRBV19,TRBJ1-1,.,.,TGTGCCAGTAGTATAGGTGGCTCTGAAGCTTTCTTT,CASSIGGSEAFF
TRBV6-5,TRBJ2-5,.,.,TGTGCCAGCAGTTACACCACCCAGGGGACCCAGTACTTC,CASSYTTQGTQYF
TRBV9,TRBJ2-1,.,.,TGTGCCAGCAGCGTAGATAACAATGAGCAGTTCTTC,CASSVDNNEQFF
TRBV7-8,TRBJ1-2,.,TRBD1,TGTGCCAGCAGCCCTGCCGGGACAGGGGGTTTAAGTGGCTACACCTTC,CASSPAGTGGLSGYTF
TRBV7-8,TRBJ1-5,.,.,TGTGCCAGCAGCTTAAAAGGGGCGCTAAATCAGCCCCAGCATTTT,CASSLKGALNQPQHF
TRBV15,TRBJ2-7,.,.,TGTGCCACCAGCAGAGATAAGGGAGTGGACAGACCGATTTTACTCCACTTC,CATSRDKGVDRPILLHF
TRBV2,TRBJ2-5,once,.,TGTGCCAGCAGGGTACAGGCGAGAGAGACCCAGTACTTC,CASRVQARETQYF
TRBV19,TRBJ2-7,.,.,TGTGCCAGTAGTTTAGAAGGGACGGGGGAATACGAGCAGTACTTC,CASSLEGTGEYEQYF
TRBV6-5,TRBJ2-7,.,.,TGTGCCAGCAGTTACTCAGGGGGATCCTACGAGCAGTACTTC,CASSYSGGSYEQYF
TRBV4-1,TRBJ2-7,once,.,TGCGCCAGCAGCCCAAATCCCATTGGCCCCTACGAGCAGTACTTC,CASSPNPIGPYEQYF
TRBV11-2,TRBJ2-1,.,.,TGTGCCAGCAGTCTCTTAAGCGATCAATACAATGAGCAGTTCTTC,CASSLLSDQYNEQFF
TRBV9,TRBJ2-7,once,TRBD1,TGTGCCAGCAGCCTTGACAGGGGTGGCGAGCAGTACTTC,CASSLDRGGEQYF
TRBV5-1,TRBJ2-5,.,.,TGCGCCAGCAGCCAAGAGGCGGAGACCCAGTACTTC,CASSQEAETQYF
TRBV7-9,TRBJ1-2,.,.,TGTGCCAGCAGCTTAGGTGGGCTTAACTATGGCTACACCTTC,CASSLGGLNYGYTF
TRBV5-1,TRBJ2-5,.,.,TGCGCCAGCAGCTTACAGGGTTCTGAGACCCAGTACTTC,CASSLQGSETQYF
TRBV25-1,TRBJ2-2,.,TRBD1,TGTGCCACCGACCGGGACAGGGGGCCGAACACCGGGGAGCTGTTTTTT,CATDRDRGPNTGELFF
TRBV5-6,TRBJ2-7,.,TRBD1,TGTGCCAGCAGCTGGACAGGGGATGGGATGGGCTACGAGCAGTACTTC,CASSWTGDGMGYEQYF
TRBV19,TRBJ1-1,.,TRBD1,TGTGCCAGTAGTAGCCTAAGGGGGCTGGCTTTCTTT,CASSSLRGLAFF
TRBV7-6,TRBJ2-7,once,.,TGTGCCAGCAGCTTAGGCGGGGGCAGAGCCTACGAGCAGTACTTC,CASSLGGGRAYEQYF
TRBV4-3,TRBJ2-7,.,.,TGCGCCAGCAGCCGACTACTCGGGGTTTCCCGGGACTTTGGGGCACCGCCCTACGAGCAGTACTTC,CASSRLLGVSRDFGAPPYEQYF
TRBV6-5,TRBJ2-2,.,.,TGTGCCAGCACCCTAAGGAGCACCGGGGAGCTGTTTTTT,CASTLRSTGELFF